A selection of T cell receptor beta chains follows, all from one sample in a study of CD8+ T cells in alopecia areata. Assay: immunoSEQ multiplex PCR; the TCRdb copy retains only in-frame clones and omits some. The sample records around 4,200 clones, more than 55% being singletons. Sequenced material: skin, taken at week 24, from a patient treated with tofacitinib. The receptors here all came from a human donor with alopecia areata. CDR3s include the opening cysteine and the closing phenylalanine or tryptophan. D genes are given only for firm matches. Size is omitted from some rows. Given values are once, few, many or a class for expanded clones.

few,TRBD2,TRBJ2-1,TRBV28,CASRLAGDNEQFF,TGTGCCAGCAGATTAGCGGGAGACAATGAGCAGTTCTTC
NA,NA,TRBJ1-1,TRBV19,CASSIWKTLEAFF,TGTGCCAGTAGTATCTGGAAAACTCTCGAAGCTTTCTTT
NA,NA,TRBJ2-5,TRBV5-1,CASSLFGQQETQYF,TGCGCCAGCAGCTTGTTTGGCCAACAAGAGACCCAGTACTTC
once,TRBD2,TRBJ2-3,TRBV7-8,CASSLESRLAGGPGDTQYF,TGTGCCAGCAGCTTAGAGTCCAGACTAGCGGGGGGGCCTGGAGATACGCAGTATTTT
NA,TRBD1,TRBJ1-6,TRBV27,CASSSPGQGSSPLHF,TGTGCCAGCAGTTCCCCTGGACAGGGGAGTTCACCCCTCCACTTT
NA,TRBD1,TRBJ2-5,TRBV2,CASSARRDRGETQYF,TGTGCCAGCAGTGCCCGCCGGGACAGGGGGGAGACCCAGTACTTC
NA,NA,TRBJ2-5,TRBV7-6,CASGQGLAETQYF,TGTGCCAGTGGCCAGGGGCTAGCCGAGACCCAGTACTTC
NA,NA,TRBJ2-7,TRBV27,CASSLAWADVAYEQYF,TGTGCCAGCAGTTTAGCGTGGGCGGACGTAGCCTACGAGCAGTACTTC
once,TRBD2,TRBJ2-2,TRBV11-2,CASSLDRPLGLAGNTGELFF,TGTGCCAGCAGCTTAGACCGACCTCTAGGACTAGCGGGGAACACCGGGGAGCTGTTTTTT
NA,NA,TRBJ1-6,TRBV7-2,CASSLPSLGYSPLHF,TGTGCCAGCAGCCTCCCGTCGTTGGGGTATTCACCCCTCCACTTT
NA,TRBD1,TRBJ2-5,TRBV19,CASSGGQAWRETQYF,TGTGCCAGTAGTGGCGGACAGGCTTGGAGGGAGACCCAGTACTTC
NA,NA,TRBJ2-3,TRBV2,CASSEPFTDTQYF,TGTGCCAGCAGCGAGCCTTTCACAGATACGCAGTATTTT
NA,NA,TRBJ2-1,TRBV28,CASSLFGGLHEQFF,TGTGCCAGCAGTTTATTTGGGGGGCTACATGAGCAGTTCTTC
few,TRBD1,TRBJ2-1,TRBV4-2,CASSQVSRGRSSYNEQFF,TGTGCCAGCAGCCAAGTGAGCAGGGGGCGAAGCTCCTACAATGAGCAGTTCTTC
NA,NA,TRBJ1-1,TRBV6-5,CAISERHMNTEAFF,TGTGCCATCAGTGAGCGACACATGAACACTGAAGCTTTCTTT
NA,NA,TRBJ2-5,TRBV29-1,CSVDVSGPQETQYF,TGCAGCGTTGATGTCTCAGGGCCCCAAGAGACCCAGTACTTC
NA,TRBD1,TRBJ1-4,TRBV5-4,CASSRAGQDEKLFF,TGTGCCAGCAGCCGGGCCGGACAGGATGAAAAACTGTTTTTT
NA,TRBD1,TRBJ2-5,TRBV5-8,CASSQTGTGVYGETQYF,TGTGCCAGCAGCCAGACCGGGACAGGGGTATACGGAGAGACCCAGTACTTC
NA,TRBD1,TRBJ2-5,TRBV7-9,CASSRTGTGGHETQYF,TGTGCCAGCAGCCGCACCGGGACAGGGGGCCATGAGACCCAGTACTTC
NA,TRBD2,TRBJ2-7,TRBV29-1,CSVYGGRYEQYF,TGCAGCGTTTACGGGGGGAGGTACGAGCAGTACTTC
NA,NA,TRBJ2-1,TRBV2,CASVGTQVVNEQFF,TGTGCCAGTGTCGGGACTCAAGTGGTCAATGAGCAGTTCTTC
NA,TRBD2,TRBJ2-7,TRBV7-2,CASSLEGTSVSYEQYF,TGTGCCAGCAGCTTAGAAGGGACTAGCGTCTCCTACGAGCAGTACTTC
few,NA,TRBJ1-5,TRBV2,CASRDISNQPQHF,TGTGCCAGCAGGGACATTTCCAATCAGCCCCAGCATTTT
NA,NA,TRBJ2-1,TRBV7-9,CASSPDTWQFF,TGTGCCAGCAGCCCAGATACGTGGCAGTTCTTC
NA,TRBD1,TRBJ2-2,TRBV6-5,CASSGQTGTGELFF,TGTGCCAGCAGTGGCCAGACAGGGACCGGGGAGCTGTTTTTT
NA,TRBD2,TRBJ2-3,TRBV11-2,CASSFFPRIAGGKDTQYF,TGTGCCAGCAGCTTTTTTCCTAGGATAGCGGGGGGTAAAGATACGCAGTATTTT
once,NA,TRBJ2-5,TRBV30,CAWRPKGTQYF,TGTGCCTGGAGGCCCAAGGGGACCCAGTACTTC
few,NA,TRBJ2-7,TRBV4-3,CASSPLSGTLTYEQYF,TGCGCCAGCAGCCCTTTGTCCGGGACACTTACCTACGAGCAGTACTTC